These T cell receptor beta chains were read from a single sample in a study of T-cell memory formation after mild COVID-19. MiXCR, run by TCRdb on the 5' RACE reads, gives a single entry per CDR3 protein. The table includes over 350,000 distinct CDR3 sequences, 16% detected once. Sequenced sample: PBMCs or a T cell subset sorted from them (not recorded which). These receptors were taken from a man aged 18 to 35 who had mild COVID-19 (a few samples of this study predate the infection). Cell type and time point are not known. CDR3s include the opening cysteine and the closing phenylalanine or tryptophan. The order of the fields is J gene, D gene, clone size, V gene, CDR3 length, CDR3 DNA, CDR3 protein. A D gene is named only where the DNA matches it firmly. Where a row states a size, it is once, few, many or the class of an expanded clone; other rows omit it.

TRBJ2-1 . . TRBV5-1 16 TGCGCCAGCAGCTTGGAGGCTTTTTATGGGGGGTCTGAGCAGTTCTTC CASSLEAFYGGSEQFF
TRBJ2-3 TRBD2 many TRBV7-2 14 TGTGCCAGCAGCCTAGCGGGGCGCACAGATACGCAGTATTTT CASSLAGRTDTQYF
TRBJ1-1 TRBD1 . TRBV18 16 TGTGCCAGCTCACCCCTTCAAGGGACAGGGGCCACTGAAGCTTTCTTT CASSPLQGTGATEAFF
TRBJ2-1 TRBD2 . TRBV7-2 15 TGTGCCAGCAGGTCCGGGACTACCTCCTACAATGAGCAGTTCTTC CASRSGTTSYNEQFF
TRBJ2-1 . . TRBV30 11 TGTGCCTGGAAAGGATACAATGAGCAGTTCTTC CAWKGYNEQFF
TRBJ2-4 . many TRBV7-9 14 TGTGCCAGCAGCTTAACATGGCGGTCGAACATTCAGTACTTC CASSLTWRSNIQYF
TRBJ2-3 . few TRBV12-3/TRBV12-4 15 TGTGCCAGCAGTTTATTTGAGGGGAGCACAGATACGCAGTATTTT CASSLFEGSTDTQYF
TRBJ2-1 TRBD2 . TRBV3-1 13 TGTGCCAGCAGCCTAGCGGGGAAAGGTGAGCAGTTCTTC CASSLAGKGEQFF
TRBJ2-6 . few TRBV5-4 15 TGTGCCAGCAGGGGCGATAGCTCTGGGGCCAACGTCCTGACTTTC CASRGDSSGANVLTF
TRBJ1-3 . few TRBV7-9 12 TGTGCCAGCAGCCTTCGTGGAAACACCATATATTTT CASSLRGNTIYF
TRBJ1-1 . few TRBV4-1 16 TGCGCCAGCAGCCAAGACCGCCGACGGAAGAACACTGAAGCTTTCTTT CASSQDRRRKNTEAFF
TRBJ1-1 . . TRBV7-9 15 TGTGCCAGCAGCTCAACTGAAAACAGGAACACTGAAGCTTTCTTT CASSSTENRNTEAFF
TRBJ2-5 TRBD1 few TRBV4-3 16 TGCGCCAGCAGCCAGGAACAGGGGGTTTTACTAGAGACCCAGTACTTC CASSQEQGVLLETQYF
TRBJ1-5 . few TRBV7-2 16 TGTGCCAGCAGCACCGGAGCGATTTATAGCAATCAGCCCCAGCATTTT CASSTGAIYSNQPQHF